The subject of this entry is one T cell receptor (beta chain). As yet, its antigen is unknown. These data are taken from a study of cytomegalovirus exposure and HLA in healthy donors. Healthy bone marrow donors made up the donors. Both 60 Vbeta primers and 13 Jbeta primers went into the PCR. Libraries were prepared by immunoSEQ multiplex PCR; TCRdb keeps only in-frame clonotypes and omits some of them. Here the sample spans 180,000 or so clones, 60% to 85% being singletons. Broader study findings: A later analysis linked 15,000 to 20,000 TCR beta sequences to HLA alleles at 0.05 false discovery rate.

Sequences were obtained from PBMCs. This TCR came from a man in his late teens or twenties in good health and CMV-seronegative.

The CDR3 sequence: CAWSFTGQGRYF. The CDR3 DNA follows: TGTGCCTGGAGTTTCACCGGGCAGGGCAGGTACTTC. The chain carries TRBV30 and TRBJ2-7, with TRBD1 as a possible D gene (5 bases). The V end lost 2 bases, the J end lost 12 bases, and 17 bases lay between the germline ends. This CDR3 comprises 12 residues. In germline, CDR1 is GTSNPN, CDR2 SVGIG (reference sequence).